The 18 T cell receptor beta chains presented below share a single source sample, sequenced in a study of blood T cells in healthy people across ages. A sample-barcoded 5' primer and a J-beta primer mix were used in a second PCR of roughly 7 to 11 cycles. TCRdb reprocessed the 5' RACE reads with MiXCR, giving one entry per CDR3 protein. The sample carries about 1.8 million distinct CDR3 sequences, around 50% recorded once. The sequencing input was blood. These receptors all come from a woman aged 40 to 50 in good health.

The CDR3 DNA is TGTGCCAGCACCTCCCGGACTAGCGGAAAATACGAGCAGTACTTC. Protein product: CASTSRTSGKYEQYF. The rearrangement uses TRBV12-3 or TRBV12-4 and TRBJ2-4; TRBD2 agrees at 10 bases. The J call could be wrong; TRBJ2-7 is a better fit for the DNA end. The CDR3 extends over 15 amino acids.

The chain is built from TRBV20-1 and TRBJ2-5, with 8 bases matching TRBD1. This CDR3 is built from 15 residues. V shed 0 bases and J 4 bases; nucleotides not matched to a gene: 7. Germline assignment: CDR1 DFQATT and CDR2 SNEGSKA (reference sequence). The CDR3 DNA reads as TGCAGTGCTAGAGATATGAGACAGGGGATAGAGACCCAGTACTTC. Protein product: CSARDMRQGIETQYF.

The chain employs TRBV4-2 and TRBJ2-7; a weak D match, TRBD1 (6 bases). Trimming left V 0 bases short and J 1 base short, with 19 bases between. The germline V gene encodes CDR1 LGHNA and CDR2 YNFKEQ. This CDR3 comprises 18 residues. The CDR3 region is CASSQEGRRDIRSYEQYF. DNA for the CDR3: TGTGCCAGCAGCCAAGAAGGAAGAAGGGACATACGATCCTACGAGCAGTACTTC.

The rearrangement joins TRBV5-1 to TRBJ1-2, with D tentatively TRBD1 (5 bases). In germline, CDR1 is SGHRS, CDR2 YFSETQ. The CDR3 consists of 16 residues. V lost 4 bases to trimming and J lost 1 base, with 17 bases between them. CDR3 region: CASSIIDRLYNYGYTF. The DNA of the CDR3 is TGCGCCAGCAGCATTATAGACAGATTATATAACTATGGCTACACCTTC.

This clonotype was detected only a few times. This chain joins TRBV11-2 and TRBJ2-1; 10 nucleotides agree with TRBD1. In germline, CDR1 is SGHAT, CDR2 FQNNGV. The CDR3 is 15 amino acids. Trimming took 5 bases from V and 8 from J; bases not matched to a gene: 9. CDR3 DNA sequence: TGTGCCAGCAGCCCCGGGACAGGGGCATCGGATGAGCAGTTCTTC. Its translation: CASSPGTGASDEQFF.

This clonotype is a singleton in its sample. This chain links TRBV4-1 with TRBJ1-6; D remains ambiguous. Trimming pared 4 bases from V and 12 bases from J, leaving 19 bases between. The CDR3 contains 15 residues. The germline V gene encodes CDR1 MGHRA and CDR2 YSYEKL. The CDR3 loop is CASSLNNPSTQPLHF. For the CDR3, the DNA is TGCGCCAGCAGCCTAAACAACCCTAGCACCCAACCCCTCCACTTT.

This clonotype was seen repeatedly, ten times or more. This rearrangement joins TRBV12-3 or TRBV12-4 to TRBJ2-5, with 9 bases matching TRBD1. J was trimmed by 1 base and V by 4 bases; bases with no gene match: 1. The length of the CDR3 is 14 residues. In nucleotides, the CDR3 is TGTGCCAGCAGTTCGGGACAGGGCCAAGAGACCCAGTACTTC. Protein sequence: CASSSGQGQETQYF.

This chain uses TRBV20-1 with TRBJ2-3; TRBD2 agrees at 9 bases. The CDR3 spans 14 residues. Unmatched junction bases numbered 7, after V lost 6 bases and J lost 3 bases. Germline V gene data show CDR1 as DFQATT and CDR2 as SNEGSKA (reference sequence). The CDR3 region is CSAIGGGVTDTQYF. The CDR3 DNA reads TGCAGTGCCATCGGCGGGGGGGTAACAGATACGCAGTATTTT.

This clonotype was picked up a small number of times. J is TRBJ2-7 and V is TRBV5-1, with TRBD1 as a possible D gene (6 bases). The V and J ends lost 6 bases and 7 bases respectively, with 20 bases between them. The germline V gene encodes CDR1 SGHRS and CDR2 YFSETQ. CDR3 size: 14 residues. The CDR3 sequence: CASTHPGVSGEQYF. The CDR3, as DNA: TGCGCCAGCACCCACCCAGGGGTCTCCGGAGAGCAGTACTTC. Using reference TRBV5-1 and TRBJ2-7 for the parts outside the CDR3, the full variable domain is KAGVTQTPRYLIKTRGQQVTLSCSPISGHRSVSWYQQTPGQGLQFLFEYFSETQRNKGNFPGRFSGRQFSNSRSEMNVSTLELGDSALYLCASTHPGVSGEQYFGPGTRLTVT.

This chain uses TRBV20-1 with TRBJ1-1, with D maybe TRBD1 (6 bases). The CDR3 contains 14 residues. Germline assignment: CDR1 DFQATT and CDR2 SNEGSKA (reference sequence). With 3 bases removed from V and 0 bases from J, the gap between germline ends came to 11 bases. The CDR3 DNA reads TGCAGTGCTAGGAAAAGACAGGTGAACACTGAAGCTTTCTTT. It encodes CSARKRQVNTEAFF.

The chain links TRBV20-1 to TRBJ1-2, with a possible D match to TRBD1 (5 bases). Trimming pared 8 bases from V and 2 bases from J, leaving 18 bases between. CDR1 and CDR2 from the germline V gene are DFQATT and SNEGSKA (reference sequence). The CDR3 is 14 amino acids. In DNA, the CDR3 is TGCAGTCACCCGACAGCAATACTCAACTATGGCTACACCTTC. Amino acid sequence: CSHPTAILNYGYTF.

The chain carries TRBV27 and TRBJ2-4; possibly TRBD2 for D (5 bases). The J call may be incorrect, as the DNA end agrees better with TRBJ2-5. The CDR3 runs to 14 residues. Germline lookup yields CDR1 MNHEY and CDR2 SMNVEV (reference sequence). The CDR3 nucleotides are TGTGCCAGCAGGTTAGGAGGCAAGTTGGCGACCCAGTACTTC. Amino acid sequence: CASRLGGKLATQYF.

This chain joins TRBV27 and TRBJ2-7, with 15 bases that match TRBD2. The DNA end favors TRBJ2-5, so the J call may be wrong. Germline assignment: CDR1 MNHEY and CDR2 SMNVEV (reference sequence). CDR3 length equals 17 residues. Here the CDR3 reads CASSPGLAGGSRETQYF. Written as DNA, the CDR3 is TGTGCCAGCAGCCCGGGACTAGCGGGGGGATCCCGAGAGACCCAGTACTTC.

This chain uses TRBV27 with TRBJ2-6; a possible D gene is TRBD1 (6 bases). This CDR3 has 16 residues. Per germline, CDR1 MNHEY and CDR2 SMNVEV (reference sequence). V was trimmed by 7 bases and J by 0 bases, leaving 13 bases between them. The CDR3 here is CASKVLGGSGANVLTF. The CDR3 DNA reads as TGTGCCAGCAAGGTGTTAGGGGGCTCTGGGGCCAACGTCCTGACTTTC.

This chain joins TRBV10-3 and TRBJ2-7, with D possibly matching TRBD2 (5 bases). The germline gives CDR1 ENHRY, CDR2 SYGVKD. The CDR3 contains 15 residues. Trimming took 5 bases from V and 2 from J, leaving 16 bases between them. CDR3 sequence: CAISQSGDLAYEQYF. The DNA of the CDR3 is TGTGCCATCAGTCAAAGCGGTGACTTGGCCTACGAGCAGTACTTC.

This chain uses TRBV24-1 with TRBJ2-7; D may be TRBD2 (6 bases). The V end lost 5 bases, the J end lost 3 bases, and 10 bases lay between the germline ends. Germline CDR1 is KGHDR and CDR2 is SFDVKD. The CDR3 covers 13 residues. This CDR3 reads CATSVAGFYEQYF. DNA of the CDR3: TGTGCCACCAGTGTCGCGGGATTCTACGAGCAGTACTTC.

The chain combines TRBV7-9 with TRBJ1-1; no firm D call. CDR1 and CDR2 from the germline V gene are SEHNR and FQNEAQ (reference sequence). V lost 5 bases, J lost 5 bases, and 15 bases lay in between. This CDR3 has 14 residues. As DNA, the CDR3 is TGTGCCAGCAGCCCCCTGATGGAGAGGACTGAAGCTTTCTTT. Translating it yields CASSPLMERTEAFF.

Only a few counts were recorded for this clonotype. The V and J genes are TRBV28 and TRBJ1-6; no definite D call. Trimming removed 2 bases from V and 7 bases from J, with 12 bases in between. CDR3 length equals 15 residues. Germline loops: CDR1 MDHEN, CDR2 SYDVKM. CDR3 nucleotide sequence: TGTGCCAGCAGTTTACCTGCGGGCGCCAATTCACCCCTCCACTTT. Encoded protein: CASSLPAGANSPLHF.